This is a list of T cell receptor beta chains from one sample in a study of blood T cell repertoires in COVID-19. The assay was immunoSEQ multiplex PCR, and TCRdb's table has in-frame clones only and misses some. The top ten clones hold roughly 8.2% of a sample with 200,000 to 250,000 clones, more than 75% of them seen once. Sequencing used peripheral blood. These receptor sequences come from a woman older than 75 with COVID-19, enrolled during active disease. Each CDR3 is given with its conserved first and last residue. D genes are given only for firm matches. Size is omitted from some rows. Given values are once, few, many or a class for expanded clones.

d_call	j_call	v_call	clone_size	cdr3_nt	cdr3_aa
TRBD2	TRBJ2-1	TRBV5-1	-	TGCGCCAGCAGCTTGGAGTTGGGCGGGGGAAACAATGAGCAGTTCTTC	CASSLELGGGNNEQFF
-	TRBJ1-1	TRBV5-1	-	TGCGCCAGCAGCTTTCAGGGCTGGAACCGGAACACTGAAGCTTTCTTT	CASSFQGWNRNTEAFF
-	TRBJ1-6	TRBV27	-	TGTGCCAGCAGTGTATGGGGCAATTCACCCCTCCACTTT	CASSVWGNSPLHF
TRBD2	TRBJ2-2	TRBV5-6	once	TGTGCCAGCAGCTTGTGGCTAGCGGCGTCCACCGGGGAGCTGTTTTTT	CASSLWLAASTGELFF
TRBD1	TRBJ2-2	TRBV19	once	TGTGCCAGTTTGGGACAGGGGATCACCGGGGAGCTGTTTTTT	CASLGQGITGELFF
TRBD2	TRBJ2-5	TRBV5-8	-	TGTGCCAGCAGCTTGAGCCTAGCGGGAGGGGGTAGAGAGACCCAGTACTTC	CASSLSLAGGGRETQYF
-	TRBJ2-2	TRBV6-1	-	TGTGCCAGCAGTGAAGGGGCGTGGGAGGACACCGGGGAGCTGTTTTTT	CASSEGAWEDTGELFF
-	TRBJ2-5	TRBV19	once	TGTGCCAGTAGTACAGGCCAAGAGACCCAGTACTTC	CASSTGQETQYF
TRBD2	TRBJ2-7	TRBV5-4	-	TGTGCCAGCAGCAAGTCTGGCGGGACTACCTACGAGCAGTACTTC	CASSKSGGTTYEQYF
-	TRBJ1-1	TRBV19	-	TGTGCCAGTAGTATAGGAAGGGGGGGCGGATATAACACTGAAGCTTTCTTT	CASSIGRGGGYNTEAFF
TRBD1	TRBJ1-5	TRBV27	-	TGTGCCAGCAGTTCACACCCGGACAGGGGTAGCAATCAGCCCCAGCATTTT	CASSSHPDRGSNQPQHF
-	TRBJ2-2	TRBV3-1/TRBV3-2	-	TGTGCCAGCCGGTTCGATCCTAACACCGGGGAGCTGTTTTTT	CASRFDPNTGELFF
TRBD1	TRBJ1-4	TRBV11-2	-	TGTGCCAGCAGCTTGCAGGGGGTAACTAATGAAAAACTGTTTTTT	CASSLQGVTNEKLFF
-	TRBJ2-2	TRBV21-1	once	TGTGCCAGCAGCAAGGCCTCCGGGACTGCGAACACCGGGGAGCTGTTTTTT	CASSKASGTANTGELFF
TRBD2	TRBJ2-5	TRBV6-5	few	TGTGCCAGCATGGAGGGAGGGCAAGAGACCCAGTACTTC	CASMEGGQETQYF
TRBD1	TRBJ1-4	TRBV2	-	TGTGCCAGCAGTGAAAGACAGGGACGGATTAATGAAAAACTGTTTTTT	CASSERQGRINEKLFF
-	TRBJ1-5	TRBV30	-	TGTGCCTGGAGTGTACAGAGCAATCAGCCCCAGCATTTT	CAWSVQSNQPQHF
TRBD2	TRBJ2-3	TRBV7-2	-	TGTGCCAGCAATAGGCGGGGGGGAACAGATACGCAGTATTTT	CASNRRGGTDTQYF
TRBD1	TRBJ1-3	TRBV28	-	TGTGCCAGCAGCGGACAGGGGAAAGGAAACACCATATATTTT	CASSGQGKGNTIYF
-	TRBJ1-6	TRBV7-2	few	TGTGCCAGCAGCCCAGGTGGGGGCTCACCCCTCCACTTT	CASSPGGGSPLHF
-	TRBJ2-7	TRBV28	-	TGTGCCAGCGCTAGGGGGACCTACGAGCAGTACTTC	CASARGTYEQYF
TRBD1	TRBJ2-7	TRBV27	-	TGTGCCAGCAGTTCAGGGACAGGTCCCTACGAGCAGTACTTC	CASSSGTGPYEQYF
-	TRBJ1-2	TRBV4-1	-	TGCGCCAGCAGCCAAGAACCCCTGGAGGGCTATGGCTACACCTTC	CASSQEPLEGYGYTF
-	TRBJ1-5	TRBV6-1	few	TGTGCCAGCAGTGAATGGCAGAGGGGCAATCAGCCCCAGCATTTT	CASSEWQRGNQPQHF
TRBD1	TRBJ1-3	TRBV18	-	TGTGCCAGCTCATCTTCACCTCAGGGGGAAGACACCATATATTTT	CASSSSPQGEDTIYF
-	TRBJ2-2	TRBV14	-	TGTGCCAGCAGCCCCCTCCCCCTGGGGGCAATTTTCACCGGGGAGCTGTTTTTT	CASSPLPLGAIFTGELFF
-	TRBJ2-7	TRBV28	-	TGTGCCAGCAGTTTCGGCAGGGTTGACGAGCAGTACTTC	CASSFGRVDEQYF
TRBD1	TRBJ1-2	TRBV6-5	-	TGTGCCAGCAGCCCCCAGGGACAGGGCCGAGGCTACACCTTC	CASSPQGQGRGYTF
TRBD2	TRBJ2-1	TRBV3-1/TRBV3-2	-	TGTGCCAGCAGCGGGCTAGCGGGAGAAGTCTCCTACAATGAGCAGTTCTTC	CASSGLAGEVSYNEQFF
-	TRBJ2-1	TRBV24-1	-	TGTGCCACCAGCAGGGACAATGAGCAGTTCTTC	CATSRDNEQFF
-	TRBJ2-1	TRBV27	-	TGTGCCAGCAGTTTCTTCGGGAGAGGATCCTACAATGAGCAGTTCTTC	CASSFFGRGSYNEQFF
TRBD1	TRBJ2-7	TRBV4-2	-	TGTGCCAGCAGCCAAGAACAGGGGGGAACCTACGAGCAGTACTTC	CASSQEQGGTYEQYF
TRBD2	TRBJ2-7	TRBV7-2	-	TGTGCCAGCAGCTTAGGACGGGGGGAGGTCGAGCAGTACTTC	CASSLGRGEVEQYF
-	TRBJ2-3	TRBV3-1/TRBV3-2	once	TGTGCCAGCCAGGGCGGGGGCTTCACAGATACGCAGTATTTT	CASQGGGFTDTQYF
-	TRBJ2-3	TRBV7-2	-	TGTGCCAGCAGCCTCCAGGGGAGGGGTAGCACAGATACGCAGTATTTT	CASSLQGRGSTDTQYF
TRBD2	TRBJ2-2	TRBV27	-	TGTGCCAGCAGGAGACTAGCGGAAAACACCGGGGAGCTGTTTTTT	CASRRLAENTGELFF
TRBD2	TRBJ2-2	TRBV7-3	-	TGTGCCAGCAGCCCACGGACTAGCGGGTACACCGGGGAGCTGTTTTTT	CASSPRTSGYTGELFF
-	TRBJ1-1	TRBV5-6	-	TGTGCCAGCAGCCGGGCAGCGGGGACTGAAGCTTTCTTT	CASSRAAGTEAFF
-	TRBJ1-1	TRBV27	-	TGTGCCAGCAGTTTGGACAGATTAATGAACACTGAAGCTTTCTTT	CASSLDRLMNTEAFF
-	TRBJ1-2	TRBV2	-	TGTGCCAGCAGGCCCCCAAGGGGCGCCGACTATGGCTACACCTTC	CASRPPRGADYGYTF
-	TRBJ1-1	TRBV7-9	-	TGTGCCAGCAGCCCCCCCGGTCGCGGGATCACTGAAGCTTTCTTT	CASSPPGRGITEAFF
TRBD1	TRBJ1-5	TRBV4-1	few	TGCGCCAGCAGCCAAGGGGACAGGGACGGGCAGCCCCAGCATTTT	CASSQGDRDGQPQHF
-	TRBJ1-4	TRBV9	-	TGTGCCAGCAGCGTAGGAGGAGGGGATGAAAAACTGTTTTTT	CASSVGGGDEKLFF
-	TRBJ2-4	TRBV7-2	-	TGTGCCAGCAGCTCATCCAAAAACATTCAGTACTTC	CASSSSKNIQYF
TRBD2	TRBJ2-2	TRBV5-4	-	TGTGCCAGCAGCTTGGACCCCGGGACTAGAGGGACCGGGGAGCTGTTTTTT	CASSLDPGTRGTGELFF